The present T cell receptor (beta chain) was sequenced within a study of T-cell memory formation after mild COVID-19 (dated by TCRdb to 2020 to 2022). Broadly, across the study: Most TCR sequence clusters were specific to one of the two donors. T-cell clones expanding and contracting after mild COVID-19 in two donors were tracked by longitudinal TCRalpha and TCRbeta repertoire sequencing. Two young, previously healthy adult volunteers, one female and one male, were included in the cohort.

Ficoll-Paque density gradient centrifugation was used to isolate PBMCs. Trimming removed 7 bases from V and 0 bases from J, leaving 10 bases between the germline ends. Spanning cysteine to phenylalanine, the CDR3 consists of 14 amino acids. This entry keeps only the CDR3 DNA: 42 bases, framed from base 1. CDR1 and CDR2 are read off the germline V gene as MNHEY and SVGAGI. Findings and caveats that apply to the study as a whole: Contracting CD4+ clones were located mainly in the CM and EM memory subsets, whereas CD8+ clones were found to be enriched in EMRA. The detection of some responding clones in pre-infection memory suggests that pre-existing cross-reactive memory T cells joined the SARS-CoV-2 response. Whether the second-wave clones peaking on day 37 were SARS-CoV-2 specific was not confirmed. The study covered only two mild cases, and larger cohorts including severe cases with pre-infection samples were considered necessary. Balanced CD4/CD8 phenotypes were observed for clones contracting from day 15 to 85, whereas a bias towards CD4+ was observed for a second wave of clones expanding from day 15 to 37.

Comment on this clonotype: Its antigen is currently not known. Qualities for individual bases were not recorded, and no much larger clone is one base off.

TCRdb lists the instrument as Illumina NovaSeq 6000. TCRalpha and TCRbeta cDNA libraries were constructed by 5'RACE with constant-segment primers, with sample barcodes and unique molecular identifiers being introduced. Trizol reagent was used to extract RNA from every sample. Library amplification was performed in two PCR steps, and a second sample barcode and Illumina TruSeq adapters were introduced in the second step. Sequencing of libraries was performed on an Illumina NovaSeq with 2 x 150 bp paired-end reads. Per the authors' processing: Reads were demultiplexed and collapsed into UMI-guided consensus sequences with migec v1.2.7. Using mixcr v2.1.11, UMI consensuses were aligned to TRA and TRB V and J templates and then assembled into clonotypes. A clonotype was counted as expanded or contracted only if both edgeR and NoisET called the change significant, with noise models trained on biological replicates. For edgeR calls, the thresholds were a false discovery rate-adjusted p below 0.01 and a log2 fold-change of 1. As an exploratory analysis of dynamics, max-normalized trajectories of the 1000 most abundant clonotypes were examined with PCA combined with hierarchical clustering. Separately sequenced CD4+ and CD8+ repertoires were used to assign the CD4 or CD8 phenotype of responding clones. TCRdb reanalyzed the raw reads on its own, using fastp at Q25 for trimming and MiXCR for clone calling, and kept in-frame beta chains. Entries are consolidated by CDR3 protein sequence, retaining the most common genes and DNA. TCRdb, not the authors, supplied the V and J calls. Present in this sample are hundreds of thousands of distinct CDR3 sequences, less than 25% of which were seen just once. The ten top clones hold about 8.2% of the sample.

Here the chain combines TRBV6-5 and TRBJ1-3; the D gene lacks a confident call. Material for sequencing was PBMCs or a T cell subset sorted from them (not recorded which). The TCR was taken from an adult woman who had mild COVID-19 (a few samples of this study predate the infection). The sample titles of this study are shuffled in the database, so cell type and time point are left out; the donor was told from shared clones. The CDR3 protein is CASTEGNSGNTIYF. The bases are TGTGCCAGCACCGAAGGGAACTCTGGAAACACCATATATTTT.